This note documents a single T cell receptor (beta chain) sequence. Its specific antigen is unknown. No quality values exist for individual bases; no much larger clone is one base distant. Library construction relied on PCR. Sequencing instrument: Illumina HiSeq 2500. To reduce PCR and sequencing biases, unique molecular identifiers were built into the TCR beta cDNA libraries. Every 1 to 10 million input T cells yielded approximately 500,000 cDNA molecules, meaning each molecule approximated one T cell. The patient libraries were prepared and sequenced with the same protocol used for the earlier healthy control dataset. Samples belonging to the same batch were prepared together, multiplexed and sequenced on a shared HiSeq lane. Per the original workflow: Raw barcoded reads were processed with MIGEC, and single-read molecular identifier groups were discarded before consensus assembly and CDR3 extraction. Clonotype tables were post-analysed with VDJtools, and diversity was normalized by down-sampling all datasets to the smallest sample size. To correct batch-related cross-sample contamination, repertoire overlap clustering matched CDR3 amino acid sequences but not nucleotide sequences. The raw public data were reprocessed by TCRdb itself: fastp quality trimming at Q25, MiXCR clonotype calling, in-frame beta chains only. Each entry is one CDR3 protein sequence, shown with its most common DNA and genes. TCRdb, not the original authors, processed these V and J calls. In all, the sample holds around 770,000 distinct CDR3 sequences, and 46% of those were seen once. The ten most abundant clones make up 4.9% of the sample.

These data come from a study of post-analysis software for immune sequencing data (dated by TCRdb to the mid-2010s). Regarding the research as a whole: Relapsing-remitting, secondary progressive and progressive-relapsing multiple sclerosis were recorded as disease courses, and subtype annotation was lacking for some patients. A subset of samples was prepared in parallel using single-end sample barcoding, then pooled and co-amplified after Illumina adapter ligation. The patient repertoires were compared against approximately ten previously published healthy control repertoires obtained from donors aged about 6 to 27 years.

The CDR3, from cysteine to phenylalanine, totals 15 residues. Only CDR3 DNA is held: 45 bases, read in frame from base 1. V is clipped by 6 bases and J by 2 bases, and the sequence between their germline boundaries is 16 bases long. For CDR1 and CDR2, the germline V gene lists MNHNS and SASEGT. To demonstrate the VDJtools post-analysis software, the study profiled TCR beta repertoires from the peripheral blood of 13 young patients with multiple sclerosis. The patients with multiple sclerosis were children and adolescents between about 6 and 17 years of age. Paper-wide results and their limitations: Multiple sclerosis patients had significantly lower normalized Chao1 diversity than controls, a result that suggests substantial peripheral T-cell clonal expansion. The control group was slightly older than the multiple sclerosis patient group. When samples were clustered directly using the F measure, samples prepared in the same batch co-clustered strongly, which prompted a batch-effect correction. Four or five TRBV segments, including TRBV5-6, TRBV5-1 and TRBV20-1, were significantly more frequent in patients than controls.

The V and J segments used are TRBV6-1 and TRBJ1-2; the D gene is unclear. The clonotype comes from a girl aged 5-17 years with multiple sclerosis. Sequenced sample: blood. The nucleotide sequence reads TGTGCCAGCAGCCAAACCCGGGCAGCCAACTATGGCTACACCTTC. This encodes CASSQTRAANYGYTF.